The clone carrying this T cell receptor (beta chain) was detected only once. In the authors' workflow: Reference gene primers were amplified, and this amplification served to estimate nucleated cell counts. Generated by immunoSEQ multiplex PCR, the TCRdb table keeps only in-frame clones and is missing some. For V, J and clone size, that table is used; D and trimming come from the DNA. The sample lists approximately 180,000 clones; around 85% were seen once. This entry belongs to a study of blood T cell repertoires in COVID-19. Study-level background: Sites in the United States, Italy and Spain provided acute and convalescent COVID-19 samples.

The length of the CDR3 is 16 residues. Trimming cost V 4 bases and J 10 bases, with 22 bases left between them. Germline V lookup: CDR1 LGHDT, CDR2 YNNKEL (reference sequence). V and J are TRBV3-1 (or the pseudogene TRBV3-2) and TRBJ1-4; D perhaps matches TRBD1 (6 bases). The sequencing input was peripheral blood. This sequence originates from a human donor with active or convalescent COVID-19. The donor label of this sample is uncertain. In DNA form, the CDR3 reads TGTGCCAGCAGCCTTTATACAGGGTCCCTCGGAAGAAAACTGTTTTTT. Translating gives CASSLYTGSLGRKLFF.